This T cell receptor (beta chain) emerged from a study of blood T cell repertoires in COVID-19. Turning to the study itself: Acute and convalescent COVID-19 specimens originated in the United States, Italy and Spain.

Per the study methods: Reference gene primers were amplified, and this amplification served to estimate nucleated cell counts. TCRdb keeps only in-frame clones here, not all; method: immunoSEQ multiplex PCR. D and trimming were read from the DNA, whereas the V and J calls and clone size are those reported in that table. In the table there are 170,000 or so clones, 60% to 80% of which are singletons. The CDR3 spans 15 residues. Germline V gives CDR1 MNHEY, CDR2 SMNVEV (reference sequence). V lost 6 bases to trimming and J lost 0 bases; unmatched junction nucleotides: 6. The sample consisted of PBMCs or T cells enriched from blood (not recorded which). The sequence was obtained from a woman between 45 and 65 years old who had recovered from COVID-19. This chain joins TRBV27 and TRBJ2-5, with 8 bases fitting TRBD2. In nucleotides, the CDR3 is TGTGCCAGCAGCTCACTAGCGGCAAACCAAGAGACCCAGTACTTC. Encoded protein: CASSSLAANQETQYF.